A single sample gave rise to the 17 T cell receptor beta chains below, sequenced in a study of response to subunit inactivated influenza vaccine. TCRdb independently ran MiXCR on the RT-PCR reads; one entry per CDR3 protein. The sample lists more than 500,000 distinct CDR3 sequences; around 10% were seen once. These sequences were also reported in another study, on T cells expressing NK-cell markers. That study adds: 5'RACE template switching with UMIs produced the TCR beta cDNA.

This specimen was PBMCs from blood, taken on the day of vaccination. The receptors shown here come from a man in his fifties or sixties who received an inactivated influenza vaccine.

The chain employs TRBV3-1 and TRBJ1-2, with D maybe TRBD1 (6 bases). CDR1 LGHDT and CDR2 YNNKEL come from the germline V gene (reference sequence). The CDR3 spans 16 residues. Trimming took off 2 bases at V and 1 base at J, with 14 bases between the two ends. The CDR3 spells CASSQMLGQINYGYTF. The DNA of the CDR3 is TGTGCCAGCAGCCAAATGTTAGGACAGATTAACTATGGCTACACCTTC. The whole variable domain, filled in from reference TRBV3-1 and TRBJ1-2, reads DTAVSQTPKYLVTQMGNDKSIKCEQNLGHDTMYWYKQDSKKFLKIMFSYNNKELIINETVPNRFSPKSPDKAHLNLHINSLELGDSAVYFCASSQMLGQINYGYTFGSGTRLTVV.

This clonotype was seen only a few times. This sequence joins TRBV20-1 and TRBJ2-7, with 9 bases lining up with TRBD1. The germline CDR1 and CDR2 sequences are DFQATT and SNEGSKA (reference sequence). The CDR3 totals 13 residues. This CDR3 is CSPRQGDMYEQYF. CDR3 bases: TGCAGCCCACGACAGGGGGACATGTACGAGCAGTACTTC.

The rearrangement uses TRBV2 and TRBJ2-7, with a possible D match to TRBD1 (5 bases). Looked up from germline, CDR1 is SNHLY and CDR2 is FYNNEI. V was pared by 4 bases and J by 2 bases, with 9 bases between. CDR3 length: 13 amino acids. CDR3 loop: CASSVVQAYEQYF. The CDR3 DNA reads TGTGCCAGCAGTGTCGTACAGGCCTACGAGCAGTACTTC.

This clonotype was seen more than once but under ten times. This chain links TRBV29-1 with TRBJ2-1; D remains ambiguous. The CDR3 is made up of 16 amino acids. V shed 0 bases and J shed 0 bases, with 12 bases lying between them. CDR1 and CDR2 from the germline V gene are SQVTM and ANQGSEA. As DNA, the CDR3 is TGCAGCGTTGAAGATGAGCTCGAGAGCTCCTACAATGAGCAGTTCTTC. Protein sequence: CSVEDELESSYNEQFF.

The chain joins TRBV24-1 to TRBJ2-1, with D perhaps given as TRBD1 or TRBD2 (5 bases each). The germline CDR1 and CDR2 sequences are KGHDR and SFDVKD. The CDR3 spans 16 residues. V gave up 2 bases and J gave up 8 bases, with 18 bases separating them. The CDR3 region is CATSDSGAKGLDEQFF. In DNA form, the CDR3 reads TGTGCCACCAGTGATTCCGGGGCGAAGGGCCTCGATGAGCAGTTCTTC.

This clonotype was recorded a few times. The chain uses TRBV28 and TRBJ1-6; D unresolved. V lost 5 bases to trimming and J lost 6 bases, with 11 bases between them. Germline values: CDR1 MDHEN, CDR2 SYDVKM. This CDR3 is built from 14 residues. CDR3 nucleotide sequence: TGTGCCAGCAGTGCGCCAGCCCTTAATTCACCCCTCCACTTT. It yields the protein CASSAPALNSPLHF. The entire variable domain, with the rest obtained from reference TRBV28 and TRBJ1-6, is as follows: DVKVTQSSRYLVKRTGEKVFLECVQDMDHENMFWYRQDPGLGLRLIYFSYDVKMKEKGDIPEGYSVSREKKERFSLILESASTNQTSMYLCASSAPALNSPLHFGNGTRLTVT.

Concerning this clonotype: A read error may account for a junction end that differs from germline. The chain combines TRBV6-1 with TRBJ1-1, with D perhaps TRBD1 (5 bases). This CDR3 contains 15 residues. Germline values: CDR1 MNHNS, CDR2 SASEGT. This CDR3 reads CASRAGRGGNTEAYF. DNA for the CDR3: TGTGCCAGCAGAGCAGGGAGGGGCGGAAACACTGAAGCTTACTTT.

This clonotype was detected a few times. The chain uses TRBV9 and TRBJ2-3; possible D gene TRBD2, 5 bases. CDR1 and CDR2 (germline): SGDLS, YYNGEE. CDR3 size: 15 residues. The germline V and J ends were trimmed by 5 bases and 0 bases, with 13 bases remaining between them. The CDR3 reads CASSQPGSSTDTQYF. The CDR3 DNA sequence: TGTGCCAGCAGTCAACCGGGATCCAGCACAGATACGCAGTATTTT.

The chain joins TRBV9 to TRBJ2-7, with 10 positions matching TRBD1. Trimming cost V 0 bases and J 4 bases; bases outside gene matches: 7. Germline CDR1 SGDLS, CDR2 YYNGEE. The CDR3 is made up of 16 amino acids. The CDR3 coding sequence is TGTGCCAGCAGCGTAGCTCCTGGGGACAGGGGATACGAGCAGTACTTC. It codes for CASSVAPGDRGYEQYF.

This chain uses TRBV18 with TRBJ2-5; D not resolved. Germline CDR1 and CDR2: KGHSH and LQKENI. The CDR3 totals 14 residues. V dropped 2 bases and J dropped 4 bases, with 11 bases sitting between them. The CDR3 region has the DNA TGTGCCAGCTCACCAAGTAGGAGAGGAGAGACCCAGTACTTC. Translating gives CASSPSRRGETQYF.

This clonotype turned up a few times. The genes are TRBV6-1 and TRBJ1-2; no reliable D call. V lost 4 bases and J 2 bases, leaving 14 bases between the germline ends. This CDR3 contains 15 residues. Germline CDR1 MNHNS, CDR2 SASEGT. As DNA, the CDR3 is TGTGCCAGCAGTGTTACCCAAGGCTTAAACTATGGCTACACCTTC. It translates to CASSVTQGLNYGYTF.

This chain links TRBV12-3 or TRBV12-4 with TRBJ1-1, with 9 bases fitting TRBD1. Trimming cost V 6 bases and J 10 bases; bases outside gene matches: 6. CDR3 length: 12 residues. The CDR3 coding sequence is TGTGCCAGCAGCCAGGGACAGGGAGGAGCTTTCTTT. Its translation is CASSQGQGGAFF.

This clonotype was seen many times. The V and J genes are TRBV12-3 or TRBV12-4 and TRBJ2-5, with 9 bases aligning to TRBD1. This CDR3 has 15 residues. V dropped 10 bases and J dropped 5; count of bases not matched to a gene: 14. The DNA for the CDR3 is TGTGCCACTGCCGGGGACAGGGAGAGGTGGGAGACCCAGTACTTC. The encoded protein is CATAGDRERWETQYF.

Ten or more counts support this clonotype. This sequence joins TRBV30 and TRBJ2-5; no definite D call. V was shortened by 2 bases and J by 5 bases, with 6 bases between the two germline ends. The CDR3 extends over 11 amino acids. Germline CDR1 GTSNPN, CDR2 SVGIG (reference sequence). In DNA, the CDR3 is TGTGCCTGGAGTACGCGGGAGACCCAGTACTTC. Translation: CAWSTRETQYF.

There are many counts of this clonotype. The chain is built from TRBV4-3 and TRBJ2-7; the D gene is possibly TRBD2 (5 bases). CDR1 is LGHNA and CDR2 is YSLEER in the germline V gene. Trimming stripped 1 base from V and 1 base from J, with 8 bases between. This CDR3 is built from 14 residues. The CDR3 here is CASSQASRSYEQYF. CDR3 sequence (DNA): TGCGCCAGCAGCCAAGCTAGCCGTTCCTACGAGCAGTACTTC.

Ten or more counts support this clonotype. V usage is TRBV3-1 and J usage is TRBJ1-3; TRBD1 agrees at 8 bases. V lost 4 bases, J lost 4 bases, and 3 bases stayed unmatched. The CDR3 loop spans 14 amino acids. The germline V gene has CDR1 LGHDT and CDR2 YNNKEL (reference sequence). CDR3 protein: CASSRTGPGNTIYF. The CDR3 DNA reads TGTGCCAGCAGCCGGACAGGGCCAGGAAACACCATATATTTT.

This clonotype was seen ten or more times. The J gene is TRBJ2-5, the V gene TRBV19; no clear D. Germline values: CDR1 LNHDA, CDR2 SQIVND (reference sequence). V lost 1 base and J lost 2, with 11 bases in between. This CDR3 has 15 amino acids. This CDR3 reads CASSIARRHQETQYF. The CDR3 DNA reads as TGTGCCAGTAGTATAGCGAGACGTCATCAAGAGACCCAGTACTTC.